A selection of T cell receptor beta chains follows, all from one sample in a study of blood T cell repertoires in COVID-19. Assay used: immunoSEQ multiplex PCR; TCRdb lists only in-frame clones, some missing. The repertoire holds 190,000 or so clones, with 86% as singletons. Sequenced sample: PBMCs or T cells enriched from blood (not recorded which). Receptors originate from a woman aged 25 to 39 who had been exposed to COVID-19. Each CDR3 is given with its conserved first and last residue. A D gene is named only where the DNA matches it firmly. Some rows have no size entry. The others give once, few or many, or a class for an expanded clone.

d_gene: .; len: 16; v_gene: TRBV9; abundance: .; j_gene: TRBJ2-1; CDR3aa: CASSVGGGGFDNEQFF; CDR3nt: TGTGCCAGCAGCGTAGGCGGCGGGGGCTTCGACAATGAGCAGTTCTTC
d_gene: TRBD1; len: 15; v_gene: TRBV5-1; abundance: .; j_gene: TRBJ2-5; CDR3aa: CASSLAQQGAEAQYF; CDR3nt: TGCGCCAGCAGCTTGGCTCAACAGGGGGCCGAGGCCCAGTACTTC
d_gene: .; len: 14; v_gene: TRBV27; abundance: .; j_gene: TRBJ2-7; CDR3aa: CASSLFGTTYEQYF; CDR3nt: TGTGCCAGCAGTTTATTCGGGACAACCTACGAGCAGTACTTC
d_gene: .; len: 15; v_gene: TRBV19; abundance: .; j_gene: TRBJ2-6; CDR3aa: CASSFSGAGANVLTF; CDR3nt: TGTGCCAGTAGTTTTTCAGGGGCTGGGGCCAACGTCCTGACTTTC
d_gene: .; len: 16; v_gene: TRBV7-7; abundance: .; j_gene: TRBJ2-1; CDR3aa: CASSLSPQGPRNEQFF; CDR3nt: TGTGCTAGCAGCTTATCTCCCCAGGGCCCTAGGAATGAGCAGTTCTTC
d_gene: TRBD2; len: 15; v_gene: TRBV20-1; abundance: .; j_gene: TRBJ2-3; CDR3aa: CSASIGGGAADTQYF; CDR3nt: TGCAGTGCTAGTATTGGCGGGGGGGCCGCAGATACGCAGTATTTT
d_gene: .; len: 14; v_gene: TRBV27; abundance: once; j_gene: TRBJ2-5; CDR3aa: CASSSRLSHETQYF; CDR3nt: TGTGCCAGCAGTTCCCGACTATCTCACGAGACCCAGTACTTC
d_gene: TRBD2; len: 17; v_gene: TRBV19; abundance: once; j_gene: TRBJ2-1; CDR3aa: CASSIDGLAGGYNEQFF; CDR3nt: TGTGCCAGTAGTATAGACGGACTAGCGGGGGGGTACAATGAGCAGTTCTTC
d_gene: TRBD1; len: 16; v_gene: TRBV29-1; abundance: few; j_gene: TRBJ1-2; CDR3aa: CSVRQGARLANYGYTF; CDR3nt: TGCAGCGTTCGACAGGGGGCTCGCTTAGCTAACTATGGCTACACCTTC
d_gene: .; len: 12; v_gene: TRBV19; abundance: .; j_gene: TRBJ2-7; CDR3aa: CASSPGRYEQYF; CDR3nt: TGTGCCAGTAGTCCGGGGAGGTACGAGCAGTACTTC
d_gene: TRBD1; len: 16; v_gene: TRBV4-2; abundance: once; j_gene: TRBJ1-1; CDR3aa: CASSQRNRGTNTEAFF; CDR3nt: TGTGCCAGCAGCCAACGAAACAGGGGCACGAACACTGAAGCTTTCTTT
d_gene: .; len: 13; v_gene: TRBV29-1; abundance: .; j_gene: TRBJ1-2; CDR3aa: CSVDSLNNYGYTF; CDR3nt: TGCAGCGTTGACAGTCTCAATAACTATGGCTACACCTTC
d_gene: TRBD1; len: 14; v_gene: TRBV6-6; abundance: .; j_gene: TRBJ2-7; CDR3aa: CASSPTGLPYEQYF; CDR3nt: TGTGCCAGCAGCCCGACAGGGCTTCCCTACGAGCAGTACTTC
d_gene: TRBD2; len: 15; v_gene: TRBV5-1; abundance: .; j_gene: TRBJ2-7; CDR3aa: CASAQLPGGAYEQYF; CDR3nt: TGCGCCAGCGCTCAACTCCCGGGGGGGGCCTACGAGCAGTACTTC
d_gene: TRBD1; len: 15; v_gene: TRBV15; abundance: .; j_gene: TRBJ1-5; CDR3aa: CATSPQGDSNQPQHF; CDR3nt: TGTGCCACCAGCCCCCAGGGGGATAGCAATCAGCCCCAGCATTTT
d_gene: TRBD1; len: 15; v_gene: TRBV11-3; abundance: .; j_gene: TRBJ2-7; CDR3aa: CASSPGTGEAYEQYF; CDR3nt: TGTGCCAGCAGCCCCGGGACAGGGGAAGCCTACGAGCAGTACTTC
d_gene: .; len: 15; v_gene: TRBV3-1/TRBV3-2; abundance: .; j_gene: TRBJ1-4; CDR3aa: CASSQAGQGGEKLFF; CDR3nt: TGTGCCAGCAGCCAAGCCGGGCAGGGTGGGGAAAAACTGTTTTTT
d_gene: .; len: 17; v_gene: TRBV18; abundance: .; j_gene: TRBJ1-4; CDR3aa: CASSPYGTLTGNEKLFF; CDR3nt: TGTGCCAGCTCACCATACGGGACACTAACCGGGAATGAAAAACTGTTTTTT
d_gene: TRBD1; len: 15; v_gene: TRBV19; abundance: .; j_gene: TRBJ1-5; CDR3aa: CASSIMTGSNQPQHF; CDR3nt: TGTGCCAGTAGTATAATGACAGGGAGCAATCAGCCCCAGCATTTT
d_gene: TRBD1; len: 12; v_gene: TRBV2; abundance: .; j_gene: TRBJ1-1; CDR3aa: CASTPGGTEAFF; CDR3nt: TGTGCCAGCACCCCAGGGGGAACTGAAGCTTTCTTT
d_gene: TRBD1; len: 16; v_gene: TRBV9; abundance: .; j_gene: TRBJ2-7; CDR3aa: CASSVNSGQASYEQYF; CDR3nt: TGTGCCAGCAGCGTAAACTCAGGACAGGCCTCCTACGAGCAGTACTTC
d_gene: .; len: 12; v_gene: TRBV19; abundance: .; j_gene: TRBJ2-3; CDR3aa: CASSMVSGTQYF; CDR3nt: TGTGCCAGTAGTATGGTTAGCGGTACGCAGTATTTT
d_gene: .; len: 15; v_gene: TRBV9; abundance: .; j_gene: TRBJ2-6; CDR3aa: CASSGGGAGANVLTF; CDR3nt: TGTGCCAGCAGCGGGGGGGGCGCTGGGGCCAACGTCCTGACTTTC
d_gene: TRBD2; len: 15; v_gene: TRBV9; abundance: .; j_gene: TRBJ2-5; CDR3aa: CASSAAGGGGETQYF; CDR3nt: TGTGCCAGCAGCGCCGCTGGGGGGGGAGGAGAGACCCAGTACTTC
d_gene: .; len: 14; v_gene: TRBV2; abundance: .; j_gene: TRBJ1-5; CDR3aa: CASRGTGGNQPQHF; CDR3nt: TGTGCCAGCAGAGGGACGGGGGGTAATCAGCCCCAGCATTTT